This TCR beta chain originates from a study of PD-1 blockade in mismatch repair-deficient tumors. The CDR3 spans 15 residues. The germline V gene has CDR1 SGHRS and CDR2 YFSETQ. V dropped 4 bases and J dropped 3; count of bases not matched to a gene: 5. TCRdb's copy holds only in-frame clones and misses some; the assay was immunoSEQ multiplex PCR. The table records 25,000 to 30,000 clones, approximately 84% of them present only once. This sequence was found in an adult with mismatch repair-deficient cancer. The V and J genes are TRBV5-1 and TRBJ2-5; TRBD2 matches at 11 bases. The sample was PBMCs, taken before pembrolizumab treatment. This CDR3 reads CASSRLAGPEETQYF. In DNA, the CDR3 is TGCGCCAGCAGCCGACTAGCGGGACCGGAAGAGACCCAGTACTTC. Full variable domain (missing parts from reference TRBV5-1 and TRBJ2-5): KAGVTQTPRYLIKTRGQQVTLSCSPISGHRSVSWYQQTPGQGLQFLFEYFSETQRNKGNFPGRFSGRQFSNSRSEMNVSTLELGDSALYLCASSRLAGPEETQYFGPGTRLLVL.